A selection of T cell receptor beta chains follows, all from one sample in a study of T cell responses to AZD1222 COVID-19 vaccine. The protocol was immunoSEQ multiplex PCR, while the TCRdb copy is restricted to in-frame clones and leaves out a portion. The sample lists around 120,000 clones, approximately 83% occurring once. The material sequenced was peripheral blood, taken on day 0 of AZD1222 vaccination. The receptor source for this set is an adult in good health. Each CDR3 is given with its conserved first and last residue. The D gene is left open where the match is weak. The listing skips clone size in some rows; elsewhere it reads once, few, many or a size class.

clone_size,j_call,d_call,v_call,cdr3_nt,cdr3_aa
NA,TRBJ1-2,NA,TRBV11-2,TGTGCCAGCAGCTTAGGTTTCAACTATGGCTACACCTTC,CASSLGFNYGYTF
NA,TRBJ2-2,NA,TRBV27,TGTGCCAGCACCATAGGGGATAACACCGGGGAGCTGTTTTTT,CASTIGDNTGELFF
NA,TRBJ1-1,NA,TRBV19,TGTGCCAGTATTATGAACCCGAACACTGAAGCTTTCTTT,CASIMNPNTEAFF
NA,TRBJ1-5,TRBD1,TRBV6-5,TGTGCCAGCAGTTCCGACAGGGGAGGCAATCAGCCCCAGCATTTT,CASSSDRGGNQPQHF
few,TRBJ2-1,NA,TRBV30,TGTGCCTCACAGGGAAATGAGCAGTTCTTC,CASQGNEQFF
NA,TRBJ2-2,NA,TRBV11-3,TGTGCCAGCAGCTTAGTGTCCCTACACGGCCCCGCGGGGACCGGGGAGCTGTTTTTT,CASSLVSLHGPAGTGELFF
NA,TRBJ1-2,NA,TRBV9,TGTGCCAGCAGCCCTGAACACCACTATGGCTACACCTTC,CASSPEHHYGYTF
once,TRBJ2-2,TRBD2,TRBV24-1,TGTGCCACCAGTGATTTTAGAGCGGGAGACCTCACCGGGGAGCTGTTTTTT,CATSDFRAGDLTGELFF
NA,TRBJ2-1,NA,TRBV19,TGTGCCAGTAGCACTCTAGGCTCCAGGGATGAGCAGTTCTTC,CASSTLGSRDEQFF
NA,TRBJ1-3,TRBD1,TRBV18,TGTGCCAGCTCAGAGCGGACAGGTGGAAACACCATATATTTT,CASSERTGGNTIYF
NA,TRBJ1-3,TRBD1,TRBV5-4,TGTGCCAGCAGCTCCGGTCCCGGGACAGGGTCCGGAAACACCATATATTTT,CASSSGPGTGSGNTIYF
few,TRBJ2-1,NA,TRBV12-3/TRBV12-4,TGTGCCAGCAGTACATGGTCTTACAATGAGCAGTTCTTC,CASSTWSYNEQFF
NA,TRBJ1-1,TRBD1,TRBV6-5,TGTGCCAGCACCGTGGACAGGGGGCGTAACACTGAAGCTTTCTTT,CASTVDRGRNTEAFF
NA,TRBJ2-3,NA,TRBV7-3,TGTGCCAGCAGCTTAGAGGGCCCAGATACGCAGTATTTT,CASSLEGPDTQYF